These T cell receptor beta chains were read from a single sample in a study of T cell responses to AZD1222 COVID-19 vaccine. Method: immunoSEQ multiplex PCR; TCRdb's copy keeps in-frame clones and lacks some. The profile shows approximately 130,000 clones, over 90% of them singletons. Specimen: peripheral blood, collected on day 0 of AZD1222 vaccination. Source of these receptors: an adult in good health. CDR3s include the opening cysteine and the closing phenylalanine or tryptophan. D genes are given only for firm matches. Clone size is given for some rows only: seen once, a few or many times, or a class if the clone is expanded.

V: TRBV5-6; size: .; J: TRBJ1-5; D: .; length: 16; CDR3: CASSFARVLSNEPQHF; DNA: TGTGCCAGCAGCTTTGCCAGGGTACTGTCCAACGAGCCCCAGCATTTT
V: TRBV6-5; size: .; J: TRBJ1-1; D: .; length: 12; CDR3: CALTGDTREAFF; DNA: TGTGCCCTCACGGGGGACACGAGGGAAGCTTTCTTT
V: TRBV19; size: .; J: TRBJ1-2; D: TRBD1; length: 12; CDR3: CASSPQGGGYTF; DNA: TGTGCCAGTAGTCCCCAGGGGGGTGGCTACACCTTC
V: TRBV6-5; size: .; J: TRBJ1-1; D: .; length: 12; CDR3: CASSRGGTEAFF; DNA: TGTGCCAGCAGTAGAGGGGGTACTGAAGCTTTCTTT
V: TRBV2; size: .; J: TRBJ1-5; D: .; length: 15; CDR3: CASSNRQWGNQPQHF; DNA: TGTGCCAGCTCTAATCGACAGTGGGGCAATCAGCCCCAGCATTTT
V: TRBV9; size: .; J: TRBJ2-3; D: TRBD2; length: 16; CDR3: CASSVSGGESTDTQYF; DNA: TGTGCCAGCAGCGTTAGCGGGGGGGAGAGCACAGATACGCAGTATTTT
V: TRBV7-9; size: .; J: TRBJ1-1; D: .; length: 15; CDR3: CASSLALAGGTEAFF; DNA: TGTGCCAGCAGCTTAGCCCTTGCGGGGGGCACTGAAGCTTTCTTT
V: TRBV7-8; size: .; J: TRBJ1-5; D: .; length: 17; CDR3: CASSLAPRGGRGEPQHF; DNA: TGTGCCAGCAGCTTAGCCCCACGGGGGGGGCGCGGTGAGCCCCAGCATTTT
V: TRBV11-2; size: once; J: TRBJ2-7; D: TRBD1; length: 15; CDR3: CASSLDSDRGYEQYF; DNA: TGTGCCAGCAGCTTAGACTCCGACAGGGGGTACGAGCAGTACTTC
V: TRBV7-9; size: .; J: TRBJ1-2; D: TRBD1; length: 14; CDR3: CASSPQGGPGGYTF; DNA: TGTGCCAGCAGCCCGCAGGGGGGGCCTGGTGGCTACACCTTC
V: TRBV13; size: .; J: TRBJ1-1; D: .; length: 16; CDR3: CASSGRYGQVLSEAFF; DNA: TGTGCCAGCAGCGGAAGGTATGGGCAGGTCTTATCTGAAGCTTTCTTT
V: TRBV16; size: .; J: TRBJ1-1; D: .; length: 15; CDR3: CASSQSRGLNTEAFF; DNA: TGTGCCAGCAGCCAATCGAGGGGACTGAACACTGAAGCTTTCTTT
V: TRBV11-2; size: .; J: TRBJ2-5; D: .; length: 14; CDR3: CASSPVMVQETQYF; DNA: TGTGCCAGCAGCCCAGTCATGGTACAAGAGACCCAGTACTTC
V: TRBV12-5; size: .; J: TRBJ1-1; D: TRBD1; length: 13; CDR3: CASGYRGGNEAFF; DNA: TGTGCTAGTGGTTACAGGGGTGGGAATGAAGCTTTCTTT
V: TRBV4-2; size: once; J: TRBJ2-3; D: .; length: 14; CDR3: CASSPSGALDTQYF; DNA: TGTGCCAGCAGCCCGAGCGGTGCGCTAGATACGCAGTATTTT
V: TRBV4-2; size: once; J: TRBJ1-3; D: .; length: 15; CDR3: CASSLGEVSGNTIYF; DNA: TGTGCCAGCAGCCTCGGAGAAGTCTCTGGAAACACCATATATTTT
V: TRBV11-1; size: .; J: TRBJ2-1; D: .; length: 13; CDR3: CASSRLGGASQFF; DNA: TGTGCCAGCAGCCGCCTGGGTGGAGCTTCCCAGTTCTTC
V: TRBV4-1; size: .; J: TRBJ1-2; D: .; length: 13; CDR3: CASSQDGEYGYTF; DNA: TGCGCCAGCAGCCAAGACGGGGAATATGGCTACACCTTC
V: TRBV14; size: .; J: TRBJ1-3; D: .; length: 12; CDR3: CASSQAGNTIYF; DNA: TGTGCCAGCAGCCAAGCGGGAAACACCATATATTTT
V: TRBV5-1; size: once; J: TRBJ2-7; D: TRBD2; length: 15; CDR3: CASSSGTSSFREQYF; DNA: TGCGCCAGCAGCTCTGGGACTAGCTCTTTCCGGGAGCAGTACTTC
V: TRBV5-1; size: .; J: TRBJ2-2; D: TRBD1; length: 16; CDR3: CASSWGTGGNTGELFF; DNA: TGCGCCAGCAGCTGGGGGACAGGGGGTAACACCGGGGAGCTGTTTTTT
V: TRBV12-3/TRBV12-4; size: .; J: TRBJ2-2; D: .; length: 12; CDR3: CASSFVPGELFF; DNA: TGTGCCAGCAGTTTTGTTCCCGGGGAGCTGTTTTTT